Shown below are 13 T cell receptor beta chains from a single sample sequenced in a study of shared clonotypes between healthy human individuals. Positive CCR7 selection of CD45RO-negative cells yielded the naive CD8 cells, and terminally differentiated effector memory CD45RA+ cells were excluded. The table came from immunoSEQ multiplex PCR; TCRdb's copy has only in-frame clones and leaves some out. The sample gives a few hundred thousand clones, about 95% of which show up once; 0.11% is in the top ten. Sequencing input: naive CD8+ T cells sorted from blood. Source of these receptors: a woman aged 30 to 39 in good health.

This chain links TRBV7-9 with TRBJ1-1, with D unresolved. The CDR3 extends over 14 amino acids. Germline V gene sequence: CDR1 SEHNR, CDR2 FQNEAQ (reference sequence). V was shortened by 3 bases and J by 2 bases, with 10 bases between the two germline ends. The CDR3 nucleotides are TGTGCCAGCAGCTTGGACGGATTAAACACTGAAGCTTTCTTT. This encodes CASSLDGLNTEAFF. Drawing the rest from reference TRBV7-9 and TRBJ1-1, the complete variable domain is DTGVSQNPRHKITKRGQNVTFRCDPISEHNRLYWYRQTLGQGPEFLTYFQNEAQLEKSRLLSDRFSAERPKGSFSTLEIQRTEQGDSAMYLCASSLDGLNTEAFFGQGTRLTVV.

The chain employs TRBV4-1 and TRBJ2-7; possible D gene TRBD2, 5 bases. The CDR3 loop spans 15 amino acids. V was shortened by 0 bases and J by 1 base, with 10 bases between the two germline ends. Germline assignment: CDR1 MGHRA and CDR2 YSYEKL. The CDR3 region is CASSQDRGRSYEQYF. CDR3 DNA sequence: TGCGCCAGCAGCCAAGATCGGGGTCGGTCCTACGAGCAGTACTTC.

The rearrangement joins TRBV4-1 to TRBJ1-5; TRBD1 aligns across 7 bases. The V gene's germline CDR1 is MGHRA and CDR2 YSYEKL. The CDR3 loop spans 17 amino acids. Trimming took 1 base from V and 3 from J; bases not matched to a gene: 9. CDR3 sequence: CASSQATGDAVNQPQHF. The CDR3 DNA is TGCGCCAGCAGCCAAGCAACAGGGGACGCTGTCAATCAGCCCCAGCATTTT.

The chain employs TRBV2 and TRBJ2-3; D gene uncertain. Germline V CDR1 and CDR2: SNHLY, FYNNEI. Deletions cut 1 base from V and 4 bases from J, with 12 bases between. The CDR3 is made up of 15 amino acids. The CDR3 bases are TGTGCCAGCAGTGAAGTAGAGGTAGTCCCAGATACGCAGTATTTT. It codes for CASSEVEVVPDTQYF.

The genes are TRBV27 and TRBJ2-3, with 7 bases aligning to TRBD2. This CDR3 spans 15 amino acids. CDR1 is MNHEY and CDR2 is SMNVEV in the germline V gene (reference sequence). V trimming: 2 bases; J trimming: 1 base; junction bases outside the gene matches: 3. The CDR3 region has the DNA TGTGCCAGCAGTTTAGGACTAGGGGGCACAGATACGCAGTATTTT. It encodes CASSLGLGGTDTQYF.

The J gene is TRBJ2-7, the V gene TRBV5-6; a possible D gene is TRBD1 (6 bases). This CDR3 region has 14 residues. Per germline, CDR1 SGHDT and CDR2 YYEEEE. The V and J ends lost 4 bases and 5 bases respectively, with 16 bases between them. This CDR3 reads CASSPVGQTHEQYF. DNA for the CDR3: TGTGCCAGCAGCCCCGTCGGACAGACCCACGAGCAGTACTTC.

This rearrangement joins TRBV10-2 to TRBJ2-1, with TRBD2 identical over 7 bases. J gave up 8 bases and V 3 bases, and 10 bases lay outside the gene matches. This CDR3 contains 15 residues. CDR1 is WSHSY, CDR2 SAAADI, per germline. The CDR3 sequence is CASSDGTTTRDEQFF. The CDR3 nucleotides read TGCGCCAGCAGTGATGGGACTACCACCCGGGATGAGCAGTTCTTC.

The CDR3 bases are TGTGCCAGCTCACCAAGGACTAGCGCGAGTAACTACGAGCAGTACTTC. It translates to CASSPRTSASNYEQYF. The rearrangement joins TRBV18 to TRBJ2-7; 9 bases are shared with TRBD2. Germline CDR1 and CDR2: KGHSH and LQKENI. The CDR3 spans 16 residues. V was clipped by 2 bases and J by 3 bases; unmatched bases: 8.

V gene TRBV19 combines with J gene TRBJ1-4, with no clear D. V was cut by 3 bases and J by 8 bases, with 22 bases left in between. The CDR3 runs 17 residues. The V gene's germline CDR1 is LNHDA and CDR2 SQIVND (reference sequence). CDR3 bases: TGTGCCAGTAGTATGGGAGGAGCCTTGGGTACGGGAGAAAAACTGTTTTTT. Amino acid sequence: CASSMGGALGTGEKLFF.

The chain has TRBV5-6 and TRBJ2-1; a weak D match, TRBD2 (6 bases). Per germline, CDR1 SGHDT and CDR2 YYEEEE. Between the trimmed V and J ends, which lost 4 bases and 4 bases, there was a span of 15 bases. CDR3 length: 15 residues. The chain's CDR3 is CASSRPRRGYNEQFF. Here the CDR3 DNA reads TGTGCCAGCAGCCGACCCCGGAGGGGTTACAATGAGCAGTTCTTC.

The rearrangement links TRBV27 to TRBJ2-7; the D call may be TRBD1 or TRBD2 (5 bases each). Germline V gives CDR1 MNHEY, CDR2 SMNVEV (reference sequence). This CDR3 contains 13 residues. Trimming removed 10 bases from V and 0 bases from J, with 13 bases in between. Written as DNA, the CDR3 is TGTGCCACCTGGGACGCCAGCTCCTACGAGCAGTACTTC. Amino acids: CATWDASSYEQYF.

This clone was recorded once. Within the sample, other DNA sequences also encode this same CDR3. V and J are TRBV19 and TRBJ2-1; either TRBD1 or TRBD2 may fit D (5 bases each). Germline CDR1 LNHDA, CDR2 SQIVND (reference sequence). Trimming cost V 5 bases and J 0 bases, with 8 bases left between them. The CDR3 is made up of 14 amino acids. CDR3 protein: CASSGTSSYNEQFF. The CDR3 nucleotides read TGTGCCAGTAGTGGGACGAGCTCCTACAATGAGCAGTTCTTC.

V and J are TRBV5-5 and TRBJ2-3, with D tentatively TRBD2 (5 bases). V gave up 5 bases and J gave up 4 bases, with 11 bases separating them. The CDR3 is 13 residues long. CDR1 and CDR2 (germline): SGHKS, YYEKEE (reference sequence). CDR3: CASRPLAADTQYF. The CDR3 coding sequence is TGTGCCAGCAGACCCCTAGCCGCAGATACGCAGTATTTT.